This is a list of T cell receptor beta chains from one sample in a study of blood T cells in healthy people across ages. A single record per CDR3 protein comes from TCRdb applying MiXCR to the 5' RACE reads. The table includes about 1.4 million distinct CDR3 sequences, approximately 59% detected once. Input material: blood. The origin of the receptors is a man younger than 35 in good health. Both conserved end residues are part of each CDR3. D genes are given only for firm matches. Some rows have no size entry. The others give once, few or many, or a class for an expanded clone.

v_call: TRBV5-1; d_call: NA; clone_size: few; j_call: TRBJ2-5; cdr3_nt: TGCGCCAGCAGCTTGGTTGGGGGCCCCCCTGTGAGTGAGCAGTACTTC; cdr3_aa: CASSLVGGPPVSEQYF
v_call: TRBV24-1; d_call: NA; clone_size: NA; j_call: TRBJ1-5; cdr3_nt: TGTGCCACCAGTGATGCGTGGAGTCATCAGCCCCAGCATTTT; cdr3_aa: CATSDAWSHQPQHF
v_call: TRBV6-5; d_call: NA; clone_size: once; j_call: TRBJ2-1; cdr3_nt: TGTGCCAGCAGTTCTCCCCCGAGGGGGTACAATGAGCAGTTCTTC; cdr3_aa: CASSSPPRGYNEQFF
v_call: TRBV27; d_call: TRBD2; clone_size: NA; j_call: TRBJ2-7; cdr3_nt: TGTGCCAGCGTGTTACTAGCGGGAGGTAAAGATGAGCAGTACTTC; cdr3_aa: CASVLLAGGKDEQYF
v_call: TRBV12-3/TRBV12-4; d_call: NA; clone_size: few; j_call: TRBJ1-5; cdr3_nt: TGTGCCAGCAGTTTGGCGGGAGAGAGCAATCAGCCCCAGCATTTT; cdr3_aa: CASSLAGESNQPQHF
v_call: TRBV11-2; d_call: NA; clone_size: NA; j_call: TRBJ2-5; cdr3_nt: TGTGCCAGCAGCTTAGGTCTGTTTTCGGGGTTTCGGCCAGAGACCCAGTACTTC; cdr3_aa: CASSLGLFSGFRPETQYF
v_call: TRBV5-6; d_call: NA; clone_size: NA; j_call: TRBJ2-1; cdr3_nt: TGTGCCAGCAGCTTGAACAGGCACAATGAGCAGTTCTTC; cdr3_aa: CASSLNRHNEQFF
v_call: TRBV4-3; d_call: TRBD1; clone_size: NA; j_call: TRBJ2-6; cdr3_nt: TGCGCCAGCAGCCAAGTGACAGGGCACCGGTCTGGGGCCAACGTCCTGACTTTC; cdr3_aa: CASSQVTGHRSGANVLTF
v_call: TRBV7-2; d_call: NA; clone_size: few; j_call: TRBJ1-2; cdr3_nt: TGTGCCAGCGGCCTCCAGCCTGCCATTAACTATGGCTACACCTTC; cdr3_aa: CASGLQPAINYGYTF
v_call: TRBV9; d_call: TRBD2; clone_size: NA; j_call: TRBJ2-5; cdr3_nt: TGTGCCAGCAGCGTAGGGACTAGCGGGAGTGGGCAGACCCAGTACTTC; cdr3_aa: CASSVGTSGSGQTQYF
v_call: TRBV5-1; d_call: NA; clone_size: NA; j_call: TRBJ1-1; cdr3_nt: TGCGCCAGCAGCTTAAAGGGGCTGACTAACACCGAAGCTTTCTTT; cdr3_aa: CASSLKGLTNTEAFF
v_call: TRBV19; d_call: NA; clone_size: NA; j_call: TRBJ2-4; cdr3_nt: TGTGCCAGTAGTACCAGACGGTACTTC; cdr3_aa: CASSTRRYF
v_call: TRBV5-5; d_call: NA; clone_size: NA; j_call: TRBJ1-1; cdr3_nt: TGTGCCAGCAGCGTTGGACAGTTCGACGATTCCATGAACACTGAAGCTTTCTTT; cdr3_aa: CASSVGQFDDSMNTEAFF
v_call: TRBV27; d_call: NA; clone_size: few; j_call: TRBJ2-1; cdr3_nt: TGTGCCAGCAGTTTATTGTCCCACCATGAGCAGTTCTTC; cdr3_aa: CASSLLSHHEQFF
v_call: TRBV2; d_call: NA; clone_size: few; j_call: TRBJ1-1; cdr3_nt: TGTGCCAGCAGTGATATGGTGATGAACACTGAAGCTTTCTTT; cdr3_aa: CASSDMVMNTEAFF
v_call: TRBV28; d_call: TRBD1; clone_size: NA; j_call: TRBJ2-7; cdr3_nt: TGTGCCAGCAGTTTAAGGTACAGGGGGCTCGTCGAGCAGTACTTC; cdr3_aa: CASSLRYRGLVEQYF
v_call: TRBV20-1; d_call: TRBD1; clone_size: NA; j_call: TRBJ1-2; cdr3_nt: TGCAGTGCTAGAGGAGACAGGGGTCCTTCCTATGGCTACACCTTC; cdr3_aa: CSARGDRGPSYGYTF
v_call: TRBV15; d_call: TRBD2; clone_size: NA; j_call: TRBJ2-7; cdr3_nt: TGTGCCACCAGCAGAGACGCTAGCGGGGCTTACGAGCAGTACTTC; cdr3_aa: CATSRDASGAYEQYF
v_call: TRBV11-2; d_call: NA; clone_size: NA; j_call: TRBJ2-5; cdr3_nt: TGTGCCAGCAGCTTATTGGGGACAACCGTGAGTGGGGAGACCCAGTACTTC; cdr3_aa: CASSLLGTTVSGETQYF
v_call: TRBV20-1; d_call: NA; clone_size: NA; j_call: TRBJ2-6; cdr3_nt: TGCAGTGCTAGGGGGATGTCCAGGTCCCGCTCTGGGGCCAACGTCCTGACTTTC; cdr3_aa: CSARGMSRSRSGANVLTF
v_call: TRBV20-1; d_call: NA; clone_size: NA; j_call: TRBJ2-1; cdr3_nt: TGCAGTGTTAGAGGGAGCTCAACGGGCATCGAGCAGTTCTTC; cdr3_aa: CSVRGSSTGIEQFF
v_call: TRBV20-1; d_call: NA; clone_size: NA; j_call: TRBJ2-7; cdr3_nt: TGCAGTGCTAGACCAACCATTACTAACTACGAGCAGTACTTC; cdr3_aa: CSARPTITNYEQYF
v_call: TRBV5-6; d_call: TRBD1; clone_size: NA; j_call: TRBJ2-5; cdr3_nt: TGTGCCAGCAGCCAGACAGGGTTCAGGGTCCCCTACCTGTACTTC; cdr3_aa: CASSQTGFRVPYLYF
v_call: TRBV28; d_call: NA; clone_size: NA; j_call: TRBJ1-6; cdr3_nt: TGTGCCAGCAGTTCACAGGTCCGTAATTCACCCCTCCACTTT; cdr3_aa: CASSSQVRNSPLHF
v_call: TRBV5-6; d_call: NA; clone_size: NA; j_call: TRBJ2-7; cdr3_nt: TGTGCCAGCAGCTTTGACCAGGGCTACGAGCAGTACTTC; cdr3_aa: CASSFDQGYEQYF
v_call: TRBV27; d_call: NA; clone_size: NA; j_call: TRBJ2-1; cdr3_nt: TGTGCCAGCAGTTTAGGTAGTATCTCCTACAATGAGCAGTTCTTC; cdr3_aa: CASSLGSISYNEQFF
v_call: TRBV2; d_call: TRBD1; clone_size: NA; j_call: TRBJ2-5; cdr3_nt: TGTGCCAGCAGGGACAGGGGACAGTACCAAGAGACCCAGTACTTC; cdr3_aa: CASRDRGQYQETQYF
v_call: TRBV20-1; d_call: TRBD2; clone_size: few; j_call: TRBJ2-1; cdr3_nt: TGCAGTGTTAGGGTACTGGGACTAGATGCCCTATACAATGAGCAGTTCTTC; cdr3_aa: CSVRVLGLDALYNEQFF
v_call: TRBV4-1; d_call: NA; clone_size: NA; j_call: TRBJ2-5; cdr3_nt: TGCGCCAGCAGCCAAGATGAGCGAGGACCCCGAAGAGCGGCCCAGTACTTC; cdr3_aa: CASSQDERGPRRAAQYF
v_call: TRBV7-9; d_call: NA; clone_size: NA; j_call: TRBJ2-3; cdr3_nt: TGTGCCAGCGACCCTAAGGGCACAGATACGCAGTATTTT; cdr3_aa: CASDPKGTDTQYF
v_call: TRBV15; d_call: NA; clone_size: few; j_call: TRBJ2-7; cdr3_nt: TGTGCCACCAGCACCCGAACAGGTTCCTACGAGCAGTACTTC; cdr3_aa: CATSTRTGSYEQYF